This TCR beta chain was identified during a study of monozygotic twins with inflammatory bowel disease. Whole-study findings and limits: Evidence failed to back one strong IBD-linked signal or clonotype.

Germline lookup yields CDR1 SGHAT and CDR2 FQDESV (reference sequence). The CDR3 has 13 residues. Concerning this clonotype itself: The target antigen is unknown.

Roughly 3,800 ng of total RNA went into each TCR library. TCRdb reprocessed the 5' RACE reads and reports one entry per CDR3 protein, with no DNA. This listing includes some 200,000 distinct CDR3 sequences. J is TRBJ1-2 and V is TRBV11-1. The receptor was derived from a human donor with ulcerative colitis or Crohn's disease, or a healthy co-twin of an affected twin (not recorded which). The material sequenced was blood. The CDR3 is CASSPPGGHGYTF.